This TCR beta chain was recovered during a study of blood T cells in healthy people across ages. This clonotype has only a few counts. Its antigen is currently unknown. The V gene's germline CDR1 is SQVTM and CDR2 ANQGSEA. Trimming left V 6 bases short and J 1 base short, with 18 bases between. CDR3 length equals 15 residues. With a J-beta primer mix and a sample-barcoded 5' primer, a second PCR ran about 7 to 11 cycles. Using its own MiXCR run on the 5' RACE reads, TCRdb lists one record per CDR3 protein. Of 700,000 or so distinct CDR3 sequences in the sample, roughly 20% are singletons; the top ten hold about 22%. Regarding the study as a whole: A conclusive naive versus antigen-experienced comparison was prevented by the unsorted PBMCs. Diversity estimates drawn from one million T cells were deemed underestimates. The study found TCR beta diversity correlated strongly with naive T cell percentage. Any changes in expanded clonotypes were possibly confounded, as donor CMV status remained unknown.

Sequencing used blood. The rearrangement joins TRBV29-1 to TRBJ1-1, with D possibly being TRBD1 (6 bases). The clonotype comes from a man between 65 and 85 years old in good health. DNA for the CDR3: TGCAGCGTCGACCCTTGGACAGCTGGGAACACTGAAGCTTTCTTT. Its translation is CSVDPWTAGNTEAFF.